The rows below give T cell receptor beta chains drawn from one sample of a study of tumor-infiltrating lymphocytes in primary liver carcinoma. Each CDR3 protein is one row after TCRdb ran MiXCR on the multiplex PCR reads. Of under 90,000 distinct CDR3 sequences listed, 55% to 85% are singletons. Specimen: liver tumor tissue from sampling region 1. The receptors originated from a man aged 40-49 years with primary liver carcinoma and hepatitis B virus infection. Both conserved end residues are trimmed from each CDR3. Each record gives: CDR3 protein, V gene.

AWSVLGSANEKLF TRBV30
ASSTPAGKVVETQY TRBV12-3/TRBV12-4
ASSMRTSNRQS TRBV19
AGREGRRDDEQY TRBV6-1
ATDTFCPYSNQPQH TRBV6-4
ASSLSGKSHEQY TRBV5-4
ASSLEMLVSRSNEQF TRBV4-1
ASSLQGANSPLH TRBV11-2
ASRYGGGDEKLF TRBV6-5
ATSDSSRGGIRPQH TRBV24-1
ASSLGQGSY TRBV13
TSSAGTLGGTQY TRBV13
RVGLDSDNGYT TRBV29-1
ASNLGGTDTQY TRBV6-5